This T cell receptor beta chain is from a study of blood T cells in healthy people across ages. For this clonotype: Since a much larger clone is just one base distant, this may be a read error.

Total RNA extracted from each sample amounted to at least 5 micrograms. Per germline, CDR1 ENHRY and CDR2 SYGVKD. The CDR3 spans 16 residues. A J-beta primer mix and a sample-barcoded 5' primer were used in a second PCR of about 7 to 12 cycles. Sequencing of every sample gave 3 million or more CDR3-containing paired-end reads. Each CDR3 protein gets one entry after TCRdb re-called the 5' RACE reads with MiXCR. The top ten clones hold approximately 11% of a sample with some 1.6 million distinct CDR3 sequences, roughly 30% of them seen once. The rearrangement links TRBV10-3 to TRBJ2-1; 9 nucleotides match TRBD2. The sequenced sample was blood. This sequence originates from a woman aged 25 to 39 in good health. CDR3 coding DNA: TGTGCCGTCAGTGAGGCTAGCGGGGACTTCTACAATGAGCAGTTCTTC. Its translation: CAVSEASGDFYNEQFF.